The 22 T cell receptor beta chains in this list originate from one sample, sequenced in a study of shared clonotypes between healthy human individuals. Only in-frame clones appear in the TCRdb table, and some are missing; sequencing was by immunoSEQ multiplex PCR. Here the sample spans millions of clones, about 92% being singletons. Naive CD8 isolation took CD45RO-negative cells positively selected for CCR7 and excluded terminally differentiated effector memory CD45RA+ cells. The sequencing input was naive CD8+ T cells from PBMCs. These receptor sequences come from a man aged 18-30 years in good health. Some clones in this sample may be carry-over from other donors' samples.

The chain combines TRBV4-1 with TRBJ2-1, with TRBD2 matching 11 bases. V lost 3 bases and J lost 6; bases outside the gene matches: 1. From germline, CDR1 is MGHRA and CDR2 YSYEKL. The CDR3 is 14 residues long. CDR3 in DNA: TGCGCCAGCAGCCATACTAGCGGGAGCAATGAGCAGTTCTTC. Its translation: CASSHTSGSNEQFF.

This clone was counted only a few times. V usage is TRBV27 and J usage is TRBJ1-2, with 8 bases identical to TRBD1. The CDR3 loop spans 16 amino acids. CDR1 and CDR2 (germline): MNHEY, SMNVEV (reference sequence). The ends lost 0 bases at V and 5 bases at J; junction bases unmatched: 8. The CDR3, as DNA: TGTGCCAGCAGTTTATCGATGCGACAGGGGAATTATGGCTACACCTTC. As protein: CASSLSMRQGNYGYTF.

The V call is TRBV7-6, the J call TRBJ2-5; D might be TRBD1 (6 bases). The CDR3 is 19 amino acids. Germline values: CDR1 SGHVS, CDR2 FNYEAQ. The V and J ends lost 0 bases and 4 bases respectively, with 24 bases between them. This CDR3 reads CASSLALQGRPIVGETQYF. CDR3 nucleotide sequence: TGTGCCAGCAGCTTAGCGCTCCAGGGGCGCCCCATAGTGGGAGAGACCCAGTACTTC. Full variable domain (missing parts from reference TRBV7-6 and TRBJ2-5): GAGVSQSPRYKVTKRGQDVALRCDPISGHVSLYWYRQALGQGPEFLTYFNYEAQQDKSGLPNDRFSAERPEGSISTLTIQRTEQRDSAMYRCASSLALQGRPIVGETQYFGPGTRLLVL.

The J gene is TRBJ2-3, the V gene TRBV5-6, with D tentatively TRBD1 or TRBD2 (5 bases each). The ends were cut back, 3 bases at V and 4 bases at J, with 9 bases in the middle. This CDR3 has 13 residues. Germline values: CDR1 SGHDT, CDR2 YYEEEE. DNA for the CDR3: TGTGCCAGCAGCTCCTGGGACCCAGATACGCAGTATTTT. Encoded protein: CASSSWDPDTQYF.

The chain uses TRBV28 and TRBJ2-1; TRBD2 aligns across 8 bases. Germline lookup yields CDR1 MDHEN and CDR2 SYDVKM. The CDR3 sequence is 16 residues long. V shed 3 bases, J shed 7 bases, and the junction held 11 bases outside the gene matches. The CDR3 region has the DNA TGTGCCAGCAGTTTTCTGCGGGAGGCCCGCCGGAATGAGCAGTTCTTC. Residues: CASSFLREARRNEQFF.

This chain joins TRBV28 and TRBJ1-1, with no clear D. The CDR3 spans 13 residues. V gave up 4 bases and J gave up 4 bases, with 10 bases separating them. Germline assignment: CDR1 MDHEN and CDR2 SYDVKM. The CDR3 spells CASSSLTGTEAFF. DNA for the CDR3: TGTGCCAGCAGTTCGCTAACGGGCACTGAAGCTTTCTTT.

This chain links TRBV7-3 with TRBJ2-1; D possibly matches TRBD1 or TRBD2 (5 bases each). This CDR3 contains 15 residues. Trimming left V 4 bases short and J 2 bases short, with 12 bases between. In germline, CDR1 is SGHTA, CDR2 FQGTGA. The CDR3 here is CASSSRDGTYNEQFF. Here the CDR3 DNA reads TGTGCCAGCAGCTCCCGGGACGGCACCTACAATGAGCAGTTCTTC.

The V gene is TRBV4-2, the J gene TRBJ2-1, with 7 bases identical to TRBD2. Trimming took 3 bases from V and 7 from J; bases not matched to a gene: 6. CDR1 is LGHNA, CDR2 YNFKEQ, per germline. This CDR3 has 14 residues. Here the CDR3 reads CASSQRELGNEQFF. The CDR3, as DNA: TGTGCCAGCAGCCAGCGGGAGTTAGGAAATGAGCAGTTCTTC.

V and J are TRBV11-2 and TRBJ1-2, with unresolved D. CDR1 and CDR2 from the germline V gene are SGHAT and FQNNGV. V was clipped by 5 bases and J by 5 bases, with 24 bases between them. The CDR3 runs to 17 residues. CDR3 in amino acids: CASSPTGLFLPGYGYTF. The CDR3 DNA reads as TGTGCCAGCAGCCCTACCGGACTTTTTTTACCGGGATATGGCTACACCTTC.

This clone was counted only a few times. Compared with germline, one end of the junction differs, possibly owing to a read error. The chain joins TRBV2 to TRBJ1-5; D gene ambiguous. Germline-derived CDR1 and CDR2 are SNHLY and FYNNEI. This CDR3 spans 11 amino acids. CDR3 in DNA: TGTGCCAGCGGTGATATTCAGCCCCAGCATTTT. This sequence encodes CASGDIQPQHF.

A word on this clone: The sample has other DNA sequences that encode this CDR3 too. The gene calls are TRBV6-5 and TRBJ1-5; D remains unclear. CDR1 and CDR2 (germline): MNHEY, SVGAGI. V was clipped by 0 bases and J by 3 bases, with 6 bases between them. The CDR3 is made up of 14 amino acids. This CDR3 reads CASSYSGPNQPQHF. CDR3 coding DNA: TGTGCCAGCAGTTACTCCGGGCCCAATCAGCCCCAGCATTTT.

V usage is TRBV10-2 and J usage is TRBJ2-3, with TRBD2 identical over 7 bases. The CDR3 is 17 residues long. CDR1 WSHSY and CDR2 SAAADI come from the germline V gene. The V and J ends lost 6 bases and 0 bases, in that order; junction bases with no gene match: 12. The CDR3 DNA reads TGCGCCAGCAGGGTCGCCTCTAGCGGACCTAGCACAGATACGCAGTATTTT. It specifies CASRVASSGPSTDTQYF.

The V and J genes are TRBV28 and TRBJ2-1, with no clear D. Germline assignment: CDR1 MDHEN and CDR2 SYDVKM. The CDR3 is 13 residues long. The ends were cut back, 1 base at V and 5 bases at J, with 6 bases in the middle. CDR3 protein: CASSLYRDNEQFF. The DNA for the CDR3 is TGTGCCAGCAGTTTATACCGGGACAATGAGCAGTTCTTC.

This chain joins TRBV28 and TRBJ2-7; 7 bases fit TRBD2. V lost 8 bases, J lost 3 bases, and 13 bases stayed unmatched. Per the germline V gene, CDR1 is MDHEN and CDR2 is SYDVKM. The CDR3 sequence is 15 residues long. CDR3 amino acids: CASSPLARENYEQYF. The CDR3 DNA sequence: TGTGCCAGCTCCCCGTTGGCGCGGGAGAACTACGAGCAGTACTTC. Using reference TRBV28 and TRBJ2-7 for the parts outside the CDR3, the full variable domain is DVKVTQSSRYLVKRTGEKVFLECVQDMDHENMFWYRQDPGLGLRLIYFSYDVKMKEKGDIPEGYSVSREKKERFSLILESASTNQTSMYLCASSPLARENYEQYFGPGTRLTVT.

The chain recombines TRBV15 with TRBJ2-1; TRBD2 matches at 12 bases. Losses at the gene ends were 0 bases for V and 3 bases for J; bases not matched to a gene: 9. The CDR3 runs to 19 residues. Germline V gene data show CDR1 as LNHNV and CDR2 as YYDKDF (reference sequence). The CDR3 is CATSRDGTSGRPDYNEQFF. The CDR3 DNA reads as TGTGCCACCAGCAGAGATGGAACTAGCGGGAGGCCCGACTACAATGAGCAGTTCTTC.

This clone was seen only once. This sequence joins TRBV14 and TRBJ1-2; no reliable D call. Trimming stripped 0 bases from V and 9 bases from J, with 14 bases between. This CDR3 has 14 residues. Looked up from germline, CDR1 is SGHDN and CDR2 is FVKESK. DNA of the CDR3: TGTGCCAGCAGCCAAGAGCGGAGTGGACCGCGCTACACCTTC. This sequence encodes CASSQERSGPRYTF.

This chain uses TRBV7-3 with TRBJ2-5, with a tentative D call TRBD1 (6 bases). Germline-derived CDR1 and CDR2 are SGHTA and FQGTGA. V was cut by 3 bases and J by 4 bases, with 15 bases left in between. This CDR3 has 15 amino acids. DNA for the CDR3: TGTGCCAGCAGCTTGGCCCCACTAGGGGGAGAGACCCAGTACTTC. It encodes CASSLAPLGGETQYF. Complete variable domain (other parts from reference TRBV7-3 and TRBJ2-5): GAGVSQTPSNKVTEKGKYVELRCDPISGHTALYWYRQSLGQGPEFLIYFQGTGAADDSGLPNDRFFAVRPEGSVSTLKIQRTERGDSAVYLCASSLAPLGGETQYFGPGTRLLVL.

The V and J genes are TRBV5-1 and TRBJ2-7; D remains ambiguous. CDR3 length: 13 residues. Between the trimmed V and J ends, which lost 0 bases and 7 bases, there was a span of 11 bases. Germline CDR1 and CDR2: SGHRS and YFSETQ. CDR3 sequence (DNA): TGCGCCAGCAGCTTGGAATCACAGCTAGAGCAGTACTTC. Its translation is CASSLESQLEQYF.

In DNA form, the CDR3 reads TGTGCCAGCAGTTACTTAGCGGGAGTTTCCGAGCAGTACTTC. Its translation: CASSYLAGVSEQYF. The V gene is TRBV27, the J gene TRBJ2-7, with 9 bases lining up with TRBD2. V was pared by 4 bases and J by 6 bases, with 7 bases of the junction left unmatched. CDR1 MNHEY and CDR2 SMNVEV come from the germline V gene (reference sequence). This CDR3 comprises 14 residues.

This clone has just one count. The genes are TRBV28 and TRBJ2-2; D gene ambiguous. Deletions cut 10 bases from V and 5 bases from J, with 5 bases between. CDR1 and CDR2 (germline): MDHEN, SYDVKM. CDR3 length: 10 residues. The chain's CDR3 is CATATGELFF. CDR3 coding DNA: TGTGCCACTGCGACCGGGGAGCTGTTTTTT.

This clone was recorded a few times. The chain employs TRBV7-9 and TRBJ1-2; D remains ambiguous. This CDR3 is 9 amino acids long. CDR1 is SEHNR and CDR2 is FQNEAQ in the germline V gene (reference sequence). V gave up 9 bases and J gave up 13 bases, with 12 bases separating them. CDR3 coding DNA: TGTGCCAGTGGGGTTTGGCCCACCTTC. This gives the protein CASGVWPTF.

The chain uses TRBV19 and TRBJ2-1; 8 bases agree with TRBD1. Germline V gene lookup returns CDR1 LNHDA and CDR2 SQIVND (reference sequence). The CDR3 covers 15 residues. J was trimmed by 9 bases and V by 2 bases; bases with no gene match: 9. The CDR3 loop reads CASSIPRQGKGEQFF. As DNA, the CDR3 is TGTGCCAGTAGTATACCCCGACAGGGGAAGGGTGAGCAGTTCTTC. Looking up the rest from reference TRBV19 and TRBJ2-1 gives the full variable domain: DGGITQSPKYLFRKEGQNVTLSCEQNLNHDAMYWYRQDPGQGLRLIYYSQIVNDFQKGDIAEGYSVSREKKESFPLTVTSAQKNPTAFYLCASSIPRQGKGEQFFGPGTRLTVL.